This T cell receptor (beta chain) comes out of a study of CD8+ T cells in alopecia areata. General study results and limits: Higher clonality than in normal scalp was seen in lesional scalp, especially alopecia totalis/universalis. For patients receiving tofacitinib, scalp clonality and expanded CD8+ clones among the top 100 significantly decreased.

RNA was extracted and reverse transcribed into cDNA as the sequencing template. Produced via immunoSEQ multiplex PCR; TCRdb's table is partial and in-frame only. The profile shows approximately 210,000 clones, 60% of them singletons. Sample treatment: oral pan-JAK inhibitor, 5-10 mg twice daily. The investigators collected lesional scalp punch biopsies and peripheral blood from alopecia areata patients. Starting from PBMCs, sorting isolated CD4+ and CD8+ T cells. About this clone: Its antigen is unknown.

The sequence was collected from a human donor with alopecia areata. The specimen comprised CD4+ T cells sorted from blood, sampled at week 24, from a patient treated with tofacitinib.

For the CDR3, the DNA is TGCAGTGGCCGCGCCCAGGAAAAACTGTTTTTT. Protein: CSGRAQEKLFF. This chain joins TRBV20-1 and TRBJ1-4, with D uncertain. The germline CDR1 and CDR2 sequences are DFQATT and SNEGSKA (reference sequence). There are 11 residues in the CDR3. V lost 7 bases and J lost 8, with 11 bases in between.